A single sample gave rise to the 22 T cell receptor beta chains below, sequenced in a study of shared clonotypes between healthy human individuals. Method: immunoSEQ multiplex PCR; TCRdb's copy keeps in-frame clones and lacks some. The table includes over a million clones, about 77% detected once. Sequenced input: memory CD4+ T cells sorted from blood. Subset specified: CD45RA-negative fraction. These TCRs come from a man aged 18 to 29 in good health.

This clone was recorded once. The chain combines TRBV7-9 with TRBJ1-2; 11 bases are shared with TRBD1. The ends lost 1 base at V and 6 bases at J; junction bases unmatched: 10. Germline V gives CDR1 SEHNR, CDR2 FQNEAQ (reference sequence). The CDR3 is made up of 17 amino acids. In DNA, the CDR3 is TGTGCCAGCAGCTTAGGGACAGGGGGCATCTCTAGGGATGGCTACACCTTC. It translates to CASSLGTGGISRDGYTF.

The CDR3 DNA sequence: TGTGCCAGCAGCCCCCTAGGTGGGGGCTATGGCTACACCTTC. This codes for CASSPLGGGYGYTF. The chain recombines TRBV28 with TRBJ1-2; perhaps TRBD1 as D (5 bases). CDR1 and CDR2 (germline): MDHEN, SYDVKM. V lost 6 bases to trimming and J lost 4 bases, with 15 bases between them. This CDR3 has 14 residues.

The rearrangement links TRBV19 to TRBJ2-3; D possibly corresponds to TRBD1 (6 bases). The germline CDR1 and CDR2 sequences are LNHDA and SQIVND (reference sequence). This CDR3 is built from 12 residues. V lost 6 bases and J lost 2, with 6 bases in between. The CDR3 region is CASRGATDTQYF. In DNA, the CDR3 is TGTGCCAGTAGGGGGGCCACAGATACGCAGTATTTT.

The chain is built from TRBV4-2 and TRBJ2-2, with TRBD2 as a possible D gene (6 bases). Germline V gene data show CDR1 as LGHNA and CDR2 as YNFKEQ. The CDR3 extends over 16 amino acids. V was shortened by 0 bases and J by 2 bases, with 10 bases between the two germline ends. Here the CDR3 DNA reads TGTGCCAGCAGCCAAGAGAGCGGGTCAAACACCGGGGAGCTGTTTTTT. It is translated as CASSQESGSNTGELFF.

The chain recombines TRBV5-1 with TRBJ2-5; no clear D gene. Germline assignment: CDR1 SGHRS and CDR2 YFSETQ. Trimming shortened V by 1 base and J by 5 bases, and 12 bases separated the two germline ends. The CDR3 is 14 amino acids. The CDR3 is CASSLYRAEETQYF. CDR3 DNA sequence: TGCGCCAGCAGCTTGTACCGGGCGGAGGAGACCCAGTACTTC.

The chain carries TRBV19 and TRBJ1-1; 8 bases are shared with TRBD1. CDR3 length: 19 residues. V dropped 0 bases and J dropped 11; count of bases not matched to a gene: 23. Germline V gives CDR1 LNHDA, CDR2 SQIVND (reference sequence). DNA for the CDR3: TGTGCCAGTAGTATAGACCCCGGACAGGGTCCGAATTCTGGGCTTACCGCTTTCTTT. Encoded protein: CASSIDPGQGPNSGLTAFF.

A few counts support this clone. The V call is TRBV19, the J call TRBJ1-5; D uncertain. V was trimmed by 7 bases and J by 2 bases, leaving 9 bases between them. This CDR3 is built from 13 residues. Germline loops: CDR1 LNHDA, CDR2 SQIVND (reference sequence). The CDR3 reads CASTGIGNQPQHF. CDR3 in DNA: TGTGCCAGTACTGGGATAGGCAATCAGCCCCAGCATTTT.

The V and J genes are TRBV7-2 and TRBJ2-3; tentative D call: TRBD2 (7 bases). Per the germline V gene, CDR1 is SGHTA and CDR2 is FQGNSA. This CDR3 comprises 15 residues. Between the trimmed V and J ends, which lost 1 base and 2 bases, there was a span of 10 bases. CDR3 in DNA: TGTGCCAGCAGCTTAGACGGGGGGCCCACAGATACGCAGTATTTT. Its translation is CASSLDGGPTDTQYF.

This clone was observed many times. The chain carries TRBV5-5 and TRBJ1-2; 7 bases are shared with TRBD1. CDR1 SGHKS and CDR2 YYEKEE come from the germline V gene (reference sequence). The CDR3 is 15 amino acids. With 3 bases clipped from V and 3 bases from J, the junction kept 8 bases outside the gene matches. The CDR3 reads CASSSGQASYYGYTF. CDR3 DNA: TGTGCCAGCAGCTCTGGACAGGCGTCTTACTATGGCTACACCTTC.

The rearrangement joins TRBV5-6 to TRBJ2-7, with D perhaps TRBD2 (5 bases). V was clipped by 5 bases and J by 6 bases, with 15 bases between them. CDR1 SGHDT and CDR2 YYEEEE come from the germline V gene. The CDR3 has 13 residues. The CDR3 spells CASRPLAGGEQYF. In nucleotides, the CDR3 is TGTGCCAGCAGACCCCTTGCCGGAGGCGAGCAGTACTTC. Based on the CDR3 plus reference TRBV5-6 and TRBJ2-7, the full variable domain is DAGVTQSPTHLIKTRGQQVTLRCSPKSGHDTVSWYQQALGQGPQFIFQYYEEEERQRGNFPDRFSGHQFPNYSSELNVNALLLGDSALYLCASRPLAGGEQYFGPGTRLTVT.

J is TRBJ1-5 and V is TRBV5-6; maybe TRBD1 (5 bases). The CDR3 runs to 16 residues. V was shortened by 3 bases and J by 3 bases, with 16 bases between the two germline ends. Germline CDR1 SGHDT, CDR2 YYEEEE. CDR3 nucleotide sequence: TGTGCCAGCAGCTCCAAGGGGCGGGTTATCAATCAGCCCCAGCATTTT. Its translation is CASSSKGRVINQPQHF.

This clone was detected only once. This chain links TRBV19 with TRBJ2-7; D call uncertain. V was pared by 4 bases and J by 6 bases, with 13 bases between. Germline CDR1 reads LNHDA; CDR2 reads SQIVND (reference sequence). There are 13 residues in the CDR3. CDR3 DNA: TGTGCCAGTAGTACCTCCCAGCCGACCGAGCAGTACTTC. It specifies CASSTSQPTEQYF.

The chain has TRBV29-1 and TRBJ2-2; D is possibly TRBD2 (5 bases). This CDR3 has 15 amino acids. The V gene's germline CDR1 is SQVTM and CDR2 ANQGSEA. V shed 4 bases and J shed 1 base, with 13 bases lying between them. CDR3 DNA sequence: TGCAGCGTTGGGCTAGCCGCCCTGAACACCGGGGAGCTGTTTTTT. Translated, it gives CSVGLAALNTGELFF.

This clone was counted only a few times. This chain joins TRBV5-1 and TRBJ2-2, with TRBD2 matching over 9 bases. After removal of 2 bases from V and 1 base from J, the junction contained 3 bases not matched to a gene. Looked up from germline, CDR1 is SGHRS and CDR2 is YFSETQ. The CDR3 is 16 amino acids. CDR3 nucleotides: TGCGCCAGCAGCTTTGGGACTAGCCGGAACACCGGGGAGCTGTTTTTT. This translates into CASSFGTSRNTGELFF.

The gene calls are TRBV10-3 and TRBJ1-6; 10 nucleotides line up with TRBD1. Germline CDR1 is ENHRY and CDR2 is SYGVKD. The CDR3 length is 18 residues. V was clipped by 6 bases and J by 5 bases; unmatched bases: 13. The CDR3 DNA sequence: TGTGCCATCAGCGGGACAGGGGTCCGAGATTCAAATAATTCACCCCTCCACTTT. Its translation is CAISGTGVRDSNNSPLHF.

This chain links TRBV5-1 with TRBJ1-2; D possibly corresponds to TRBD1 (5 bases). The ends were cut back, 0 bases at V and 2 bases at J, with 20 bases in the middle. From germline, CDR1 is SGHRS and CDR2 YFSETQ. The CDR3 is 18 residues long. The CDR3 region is CASSLEGRYPPGNYGYTF. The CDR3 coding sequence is TGCGCCAGCAGCTTGGAAGGACGATACCCCCCAGGGAACTATGGCTACACCTTC.

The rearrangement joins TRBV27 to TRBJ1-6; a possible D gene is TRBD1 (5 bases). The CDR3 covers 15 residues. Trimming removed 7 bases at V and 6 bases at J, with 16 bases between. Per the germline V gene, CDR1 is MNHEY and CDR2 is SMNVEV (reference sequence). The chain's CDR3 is CASNPREGTNSPLHF. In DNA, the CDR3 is TGTGCCAGCAATCCTAGGGAGGGGACTAATTCACCCCTCCACTTT.

This CDR3 is CASSLGDSFNQPQHF. As DNA, the CDR3 is TGTGCCAGCAGCTTAGGCGACAGCTTCAATCAGCCCCAGCATTTT. This chain links TRBV7-9 with TRBJ1-5, with D perhaps TRBD1 (5 bases). This CDR3 is built from 15 residues. Trimming cost V 1 base and J 3 bases, with 10 bases left between them. Germline values: CDR1 SEHNR, CDR2 FQNEAQ (reference sequence).

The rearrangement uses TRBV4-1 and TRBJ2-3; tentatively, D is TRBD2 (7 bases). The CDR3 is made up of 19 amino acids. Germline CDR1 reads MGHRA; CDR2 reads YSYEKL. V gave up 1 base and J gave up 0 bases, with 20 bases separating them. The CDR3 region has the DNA TGCGCCAGCAGCCAAGGGGTGTACGGGGGGCGAGTTAGCACAGATACGCAGTATTTT. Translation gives CASSQGVYGGRVSTDTQYF.

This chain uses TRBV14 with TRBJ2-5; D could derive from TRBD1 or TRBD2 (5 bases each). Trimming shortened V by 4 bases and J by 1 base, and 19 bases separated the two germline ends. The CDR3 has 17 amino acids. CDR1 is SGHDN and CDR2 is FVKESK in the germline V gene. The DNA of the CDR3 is TGTGCCAGCAGCCGCGCAAGAGGGGCAGCCTTCCAAGAGACCCAGTACTTC. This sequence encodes CASSRARGAAFQETQYF.

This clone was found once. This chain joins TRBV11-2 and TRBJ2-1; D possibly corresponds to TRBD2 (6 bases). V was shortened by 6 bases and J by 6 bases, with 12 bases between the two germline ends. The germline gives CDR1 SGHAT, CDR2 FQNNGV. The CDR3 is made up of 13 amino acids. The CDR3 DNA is TGTGCCAGCAGATCCGGGGGTTCCAATGAGCAGTTCTTC. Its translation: CASRSGGSNEQFF.

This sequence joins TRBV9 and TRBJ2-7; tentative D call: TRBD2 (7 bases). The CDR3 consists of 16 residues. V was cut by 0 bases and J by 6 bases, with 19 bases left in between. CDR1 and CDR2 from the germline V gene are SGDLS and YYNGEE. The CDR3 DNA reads TGTGCCAGCAGCGTAGGTTCGAGGGGGGGCAGAGGCGAGCAGTACTTC. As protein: CASSVGSRGGRGEQYF.